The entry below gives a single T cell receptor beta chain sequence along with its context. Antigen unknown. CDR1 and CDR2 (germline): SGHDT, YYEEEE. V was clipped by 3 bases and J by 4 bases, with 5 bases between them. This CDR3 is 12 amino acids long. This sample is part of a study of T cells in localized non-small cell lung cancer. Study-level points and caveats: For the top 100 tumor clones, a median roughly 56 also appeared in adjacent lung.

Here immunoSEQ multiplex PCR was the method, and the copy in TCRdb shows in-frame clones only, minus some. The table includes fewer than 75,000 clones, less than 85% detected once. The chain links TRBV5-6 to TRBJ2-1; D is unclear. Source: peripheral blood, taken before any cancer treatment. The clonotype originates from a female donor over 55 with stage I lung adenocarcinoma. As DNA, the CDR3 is TGTGCCAGCAGCTCCCGTTACAATGAGCAGTTCTTC. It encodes CASSSRYNEQFF.